This T cell receptor beta chain originates from a study of memory CD8 T cells in hepatitis C reinfection (TCRdb year 2017). At the level of the whole study: Of the five donors, three spontaneously resolved two consecutive HCV infections, and two cleared a primary infection but developed chronic infection after reinfection. An HCV reinfection was defined as a positive HCV RNA test that came after two negative tests taken at least 60 days apart. Late or post reinfection samples were collected 12 to 24 weeks after reinfection was detected. Across an HCV reinfection episode in 5 or 6 donors, the study followed the TCR beta repertoire of virus-specific CD8 T cells over time. About five reinfection cases with stored pre-reinfection samples were identified between about 2009 and 2013. In the reinfection study, participants who had resolved a prior HCV infection were followed every 3 months. Study-wide findings and limitations: With only four to six donors, the study could not reach definitive conclusions about public clonotypes linked to secondary clearance.

Sample time point, as interpreted from the label and publication: late/post reinfection, 12 to 24 weeks after detection. Sorted cells were sequenced directly ex vivo, with no in vitro expansion before TCR sequencing. The donors were people who inject drugs and were enrolled in the Montreal Acute Hepatitis C Cohort Study (HEPCO) in Canada. As controls, total naive CD8 T cells were sorted as viable CD3+ CD8+ CD45RO- cells from a couple of donors at all three reinfection time points. Before sorting, cryopreserved peripheral blood mononuclear cells were thawed and used as the source for purifying CD8 T cells. Negative selection with the MACS CD8+ T cell Isolation Kit was used to enrich CD8 T cells. Cells were sorted on a BD FACSAria II sorter running FACSDiva software, and FlowJo was used to analyze the data. To note about this clone: Its antigen remains undetermined. No much larger clonotype is one base removed from it; base qualities were not supplied.

Library preparation employed the immunoSEQ multiplex PCR assay. Genomic DNA was pulled from the sorted cells, and the automated high-throughput method of Adaptive Biotechnologies was used to sequence the TCR beta V, D and J regions. A two-step, bias-controlled multiplex PCR was used to amplify CDR3 regions. Amplified TCR beta libraries were sequenced on an Illumina instrument. On the authors' methods: Demultiplexed reads were processed to reduce amplification and sequencing bias, and CDR3 sequences were assigned to gene families using the IMGT database. Repertoire data were analyzed with ImmunoSEQ software version 2.0. Out-of-frame sequences and sequences with stop codons in the CDR3 were removed from clonotype lists. Clonotypes below 0.01% frequency were excluded because they corresponded to less than one cell. To get richness, observed richness was divided by input cell number, while evenness came from dividing Shannon entropy by log observed richness. Repertoire diversity and the similarity between time points were measured using Simpson diversity and Morisita-Horn overlap indices. Clonotypes were sorted into dominant (>1%), sub-dominant (0.5-0.99%), low abundance (0.1-0.49%) or lowest abundance (<0.1%) groups. A germline index was calculated as total CDR3 length minus total nucleotide additions, divided by total CDR3 length. The immuneACCESS repertoire file appears here via TCRdb, limited to in-frame rearrangements. These files lack a portion of the clones; in checked studies, under half of the deficit traces to unresolved V genes, and the cause of the others is not known. That table gives V, J and clone size, and the DNA gave D and trimming. This sample holds about 43,000 clones; nearly 90% were observed only once. 0.72% of the sample comes from the top ten.

This sequence originates from a man aged 18 to 30 with hepatitis C virus infection. What was sequenced was naive CD8+ T cells sorted from blood. What the cell subset or site label conveys for this sample: total naive CD8+CD45RO- T cells.

The nucleotides are TGTGCCACCAGCGCGGGGACAGGGTTCGGGGATGAGCAGTTCTTC. The encoded protein is CATSAGTGFGDEQFF. The rearranged chain carries TRBV15 and TRBJ2-1, with TRBD1 matching 9 junction bases. V loses 5 bases at its end and J loses 8 bases; junction bases beyond the gene matches: 10. There are 15 amino acids in the CDR3, from cysteine to phenylalanine inclusive. The read is trimmed to its CDR3 DNA, 45 bases read in frame from base 1. The germline V gene (reference sequence) sets CDR1 to LNHNV and CDR2 to YYDKDF. Beyond the CDR3, the reference TRBV15 and TRBJ2-1 genes provide the residues; the full variable domain reads: DAMVIQNPRYQVTQFGKPVTLSCSQTLNHNVMYWYQQKSSQAPKLLFHYYDKDFNNEADTPDNFQSRRPNTSFCFLDIRSPGLGDTAMYLCATSAGTGFGDEQFFGPGTRLTVL.